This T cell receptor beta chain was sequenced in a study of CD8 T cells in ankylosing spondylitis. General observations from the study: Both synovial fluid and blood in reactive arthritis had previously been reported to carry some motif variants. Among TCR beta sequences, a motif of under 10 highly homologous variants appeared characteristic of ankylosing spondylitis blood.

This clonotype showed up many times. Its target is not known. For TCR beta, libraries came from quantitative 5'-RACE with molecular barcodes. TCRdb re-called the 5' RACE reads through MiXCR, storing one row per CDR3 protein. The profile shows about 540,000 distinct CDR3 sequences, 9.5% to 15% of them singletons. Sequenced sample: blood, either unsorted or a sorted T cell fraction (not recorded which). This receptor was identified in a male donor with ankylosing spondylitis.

The CDR3 spells CSAGTGETQYF. DNA of the CDR3: TGCAGTGCTGGGACAGGGGAGACCCAGTACTTC. This chain uses TRBV20-1 with TRBJ2-5; 9 bases line up with TRBD1. J lost 5 bases, V lost 5 bases, and 0 bases had no gene match. From germline, CDR1 is DFQATT and CDR2 SNEGSKA (reference sequence). The CDR3 is 11 amino acids.